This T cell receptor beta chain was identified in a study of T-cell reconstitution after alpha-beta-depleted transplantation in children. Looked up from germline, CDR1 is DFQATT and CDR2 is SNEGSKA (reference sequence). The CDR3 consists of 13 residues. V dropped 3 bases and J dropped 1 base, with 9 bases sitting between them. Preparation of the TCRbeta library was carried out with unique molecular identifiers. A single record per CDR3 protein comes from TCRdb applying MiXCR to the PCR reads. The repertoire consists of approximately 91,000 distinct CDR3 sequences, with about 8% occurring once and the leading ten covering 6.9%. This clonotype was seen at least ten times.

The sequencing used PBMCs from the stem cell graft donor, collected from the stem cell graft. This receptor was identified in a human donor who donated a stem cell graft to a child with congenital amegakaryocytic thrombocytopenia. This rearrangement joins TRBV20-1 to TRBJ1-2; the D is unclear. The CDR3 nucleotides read TGCAGTGCTAGGGAGGGTTTTAACTATGGCTACACCTTC. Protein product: CSAREGFNYGYTF.